Listed here are 12 T cell receptor beta chains from one sample, sequenced in a study of OX40 agonist ivuxolimab in advanced cancers. Method: immunoSEQ multiplex PCR; TCRdb's copy keeps in-frame clones and lacks some. The sample holds tens of thousands of clones; 80% to 95% are singletons and the top ten take 0.44%. The source was CD4+ or CD8+ T cells sorted from blood, collected in a trial of the OX40 agonist ivuxolimab. The receptor set was obtained from an adult with an advanced solid tumor such as melanoma, head and neck, liver or kidney cancer.

J is TRBJ1-1 and V is TRBV5-4, with no clear D. The CDR3 length is 14 residues. The germline V gene has CDR1 SGHNT and CDR2 YYREEE (reference sequence). Trimming cost V 4 bases and J 1 base, with 11 bases left between them. CDR3 sequence reads: CASSHRTENTEAFF. The CDR3, as DNA: TGTGCCAGCAGCCATCGGACGGAGAACACTGAAGCTTTCTTT. The complete variable domain, with remaining parts taken from reference TRBV5-4 and TRBJ1-1, reads ETGVTQSPTHLIKTRGQQVTLRCSSQSGHNTVSWYQQALGQGPQFIFQYYREEENGRGNFPPRFSGLQFPNYSSELNVNALELDDSALYLCASSHRTENTEAFFGQGTRLTVV.

The chain uses TRBV19 and TRBJ2-1; unclear D gene. Germline values: CDR1 LNHDA, CDR2 SQIVND (reference sequence). The CDR3 runs 14 residues. V was cut by 5 bases and J by 1 base, with 9 bases left in between. Here the CDR3 DNA reads TGTGCCAGTAGTGTCCCCGGGTCCTACAATGAGCAGTTCTTC. Residues: CASSVPGSYNEQFF.

The chain joins TRBV7-2 to TRBJ2-5, with D maybe TRBD2 (7 bases). Germline CDR1 and CDR2: SGHTA and FQGNSA. Trimming cost V 1 base and J 5 bases, with 14 bases left between them. This CDR3 spans 15 amino acids. CDR3 sequence (DNA): TGTGCCAGCAGCTTAGGGGGGGGCGGGAAGGAGACCCAGTACTTC. It codes for CASSLGGGGKETQYF.

This chain links TRBV29-1 with TRBJ2-7, with D perhaps TRBD2 (6 bases). The CDR3 runs to 16 residues. Between the trimmed V and J ends, which lost 5 bases and 5 bases, there was a span of 25 bases. Germline V gives CDR1 SQVTM, CDR2 ANQGSEA. The CDR3 here is CSVLRDFLGGRNEQYF. Here the CDR3 DNA reads TGCAGCGTTCTCCGGGACTTCTTGGGAGGAAGGAACGAGCAGTACTTC.

V and J are TRBV29-1 and TRBJ2-7, with TRBD1 matching over 8 bases. The length of the CDR3 is 12 residues. CDR1 and CDR2 from the germline V gene are SQVTM and ANQGSEA. J lost 3 bases, V lost 6 bases, and 4 bases had no gene match. The chain's CDR3 is CSVRTGYYEQYF. Here the CDR3 DNA reads TGCAGCGTACGGACAGGGTACTACGAGCAGTACTTC.

The rearrangement links TRBV7-9 to TRBJ2-1, with a possible D match to TRBD2 (6 bases). V lost 5 bases and J lost 1, with 15 bases in between. The germline CDR1 and CDR2 sequences are SEHNR and FQNEAQ (reference sequence). This CDR3 is 16 amino acids long. The CDR3 sequence: CASSPKDYASYNEQFF. In DNA form, the CDR3 reads TGTGCCAGCAGCCCAAAGGACTATGCTTCCTACAATGAGCAGTTCTTC.

The V gene is TRBV6-1, the J gene TRBJ1-3; D uncertain. The CDR3 is 15 residues long. Germline CDR1 MNHNS, CDR2 SASEGT. The V and J ends lost 7 bases and 1 base respectively, with 14 bases between them. The CDR3 sequence is CASMGRVRSGNTIYF. The CDR3 nucleotides read TGTGCCAGCATGGGGAGGGTGCGGTCTGGAAACACCATATATTTT.

The rearrangement joins TRBV5-8 to TRBJ1-2, with D maybe TRBD1 (5 bases). Trimming removed 1 base at V and 4 bases at J, with 14 bases between. CDR1 is SGHTS and CDR2 is YDEGEE in the germline V gene. The CDR3 length is 15 residues. The CDR3 loop reads CASSLRDGGVYGYTF. The CDR3 nucleotides are TGTGCCAGCAGCTTGAGGGACGGAGGGGTCTATGGCTACACCTTC.

This clone has only one observation. The chain links TRBV19 to TRBJ2-3; possibly TRBD1 for D (5 bases). Trimming took off 4 bases at V and 4 bases at J, with 9 bases between the two ends. Germline values: CDR1 LNHDA, CDR2 SQIVND (reference sequence). The CDR3 runs to 13 residues. This CDR3 reads CASSSRGPDTQYF. The DNA for the CDR3 is TGTGCCAGTAGTAGTAGGGGTCCAGATACGCAGTATTTT.

V gene TRBV6-4 combines with J gene TRBJ2-1, with a tentative D call TRBD2 (6 bases). The CDR3 spans 15 residues. Germline CDR1 MRHNA, CDR2 SNTAGT. V was trimmed by 4 bases and J by 9 bases, leaving 19 bases between them. The CDR3 region is CASSVTLARGAEQFF. In DNA form, the CDR3 reads TGTGCCAGCAGTGTTACCCTAGCGCGGGGTGCTGAGCAGTTCTTC.

V usage is TRBV6-6 and J usage is TRBJ1-2; 9 nucleotides agree with TRBD1. V was pared by 6 bases and J by 4 bases, with 6 bases of the junction left unmatched. The CDR3 length is 14 residues. Germline V gives CDR1 MNHNY, CDR2 SVGAGI (reference sequence). The chain's CDR3 is CASRETGGSYGYTF. CDR3 in DNA: TGTGCCAGCAGAGAGACAGGGGGGAGCTATGGCTACACCTTC.

The chain joins TRBV7-6 to TRBJ2-5; no definite D call. The CDR3 contains 13 residues. V gave up 0 bases and J gave up 4 bases, with 6 bases separating them. Germline V lookup: CDR1 SGHVS, CDR2 FNYEAQ. The CDR3 nucleotides read TGTGCCAGCAGCTTAGCTCCAAGAGAGACCCAGTACTTC. Protein sequence: CASSLAPRETQYF.